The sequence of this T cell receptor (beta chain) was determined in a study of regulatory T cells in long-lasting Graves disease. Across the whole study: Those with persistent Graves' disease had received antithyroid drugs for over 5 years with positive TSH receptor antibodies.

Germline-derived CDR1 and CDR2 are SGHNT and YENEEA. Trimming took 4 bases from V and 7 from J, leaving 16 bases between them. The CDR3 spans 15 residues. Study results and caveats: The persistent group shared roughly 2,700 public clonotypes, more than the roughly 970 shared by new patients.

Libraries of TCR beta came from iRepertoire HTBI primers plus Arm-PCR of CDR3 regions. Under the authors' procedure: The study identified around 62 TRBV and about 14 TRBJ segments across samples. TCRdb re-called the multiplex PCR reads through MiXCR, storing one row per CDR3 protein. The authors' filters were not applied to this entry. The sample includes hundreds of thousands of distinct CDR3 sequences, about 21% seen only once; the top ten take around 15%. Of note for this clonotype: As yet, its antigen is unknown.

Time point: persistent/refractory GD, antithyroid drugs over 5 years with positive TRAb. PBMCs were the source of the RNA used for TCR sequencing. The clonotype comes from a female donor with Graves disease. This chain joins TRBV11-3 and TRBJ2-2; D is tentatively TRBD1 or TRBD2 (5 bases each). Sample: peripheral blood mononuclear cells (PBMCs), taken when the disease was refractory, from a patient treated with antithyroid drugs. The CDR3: CASSSRLGDRGELFF. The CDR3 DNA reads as TGTGCCAGCAGCTCACGCCTCGGGGACCGCGGGGAGCTGTTTTTT. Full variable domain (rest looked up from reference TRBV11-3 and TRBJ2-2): EAGVVQSPRYKIIEKKQPVAFWCNPISGHNTLYWYLQNLGQGPELLIRYENEEAVDDSQLPKDRFSAERLKGVDSTLKIQPAELGDSAVYLCASSSRLGDRGELFFGEGSRLTVL.